This T cell receptor (beta chain) was profiled in a study of T-cell memory formation after mild COVID-19 (TCRdb year 2021). Regarding the complete study: TCR sequence clusters from the two donors were largely donor specific. T-cell clones expanding and contracting after mild COVID-19 in two donors were tracked by longitudinal TCRalpha and TCRbeta repertoire sequencing. Two young, previously healthy adult volunteers, one female and one male, were included in the cohort. Findings and caveats that apply to the study as a whole: The study covered only a couple of mild cases, and larger cohorts including severe cases with pre-infection samples were considered necessary. Contracting CD4+ clones turned up mainly in the CM and EM memory subsets, whereas EMRA was where CD8+ clones were enriched. The detection of some responding clones in pre-infection memory suggests that pre-existing cross-reactive memory T cells joined the SARS-CoV-2 response. The second-wave clones that peaked on day 37 were not confirmed to be SARS-CoV-2 specific. Clones that contracted from day 15 to 85 showed balanced CD4/CD8 phenotypes, whereas a second wave of clones that expanded from day 15 to 37 leaned towards CD4+.

The data were produced on an Illumina NovaSeq 6000. Using 5'RACE with constant-segment primers, TCRalpha and TCRbeta cDNA libraries were constructed, with sample barcodes and unique molecular identifiers added in the process. Trizol reagent was used to extract RNA from every sample. Amplification of the libraries took two PCR steps, and the second step added a second sample barcode plus Illumina TruSeq adapters. Sequencing of the libraries was done on an Illumina NovaSeq, producing 2 x 150 bp paired-end reads. Processing in the source paper ran as follows. The reads were demultiplexed and collapsed into UMI-guided consensus sequences using migec v1.2.7. With mixcr v2.1.11, UMI consensuses were aligned to TRA and TRB V and J templates and assembled into clonotypes. A clonotype was counted as expanded or contracted only when both edgeR and NoisET called the clonotype significant, with the noise models trained on biological replicates. For edgeR calls, the cutoffs were a false discovery rate-adjusted p below 0.01 and a log2 fold-change threshold of 1. As an exploratory analysis of dynamics, PCA with hierarchical clustering was applied to max-normalized trajectories of the 1000 most abundant clonotypes. Separately sequenced CD4+ and CD8+ repertoires were used to assign the CD4 or CD8 phenotype of responding clones. TCRdb applied fastp at Q25 and MiXCR to the public reads, then kept only in-frame beta chains. Every CDR3 protein is listed once, alongside the most common genes and DNA of its rows. The V and J calls reflect TCRdb's pipeline rather than the authors' work. The sample data list 200,000 or so distinct CDR3 sequences, and 15% to 20% of these were observed just once. In total, the top ten clones hold around 2.4% of the sample.

There are 16 amino acids in the CDR3, from cysteine to phenylalanine inclusive. Of all the DNA, just the CDR3 is kept, 48 bases in frame from base 1. Taken from the germline V gene, the CDR1 and CDR2 loops are KGHSH and LQKENI. Unmatched junction bases come to 13, with V trimmed by 6 bases and J by 6 bases. For this clonotype: Its antigen has not been determined. Per-nucleotide qualities are absent, and no much larger clonotype sits a single base away.

Ficoll-Paque density gradient centrifugation was used to isolate PBMCs. The sample taken for sequencing was PBMCs or a T cell subset sorted from them (not recorded which). The chain is encoded by TRBV18 joined to TRBJ2-3, and TRBD2 matches 9 of the central bases. The source of this sequence is an adult woman who had mild COVID-19 (a few samples of this study predate the infection). The sample titles of this study are shuffled in the database, so cell type and time point are left out; the donor was told from shared clones. CDR3 sequence: CASSVGLARVSDTQYF. In nucleotides, the sequence is TGTGCCAGCTCCGTCGGACTAGCGAGGGTCAGCGATACGCAGTATTTT. The reference TRBV18 and TRBJ2-3 proteins fill in what lies around the CDR3, so the full variable domain reads NAGVMQNPRHLVRRRGQEARLRCSPMKGHSHVYWYRQLPEEGLKFMVYLQKENIIDESGMPKERFSAEFPKEGPSILRIQQVVRGDSAAYFCASSVGLARVSDTQYFGPGTRLTVL.